Included here is one T cell receptor beta chain sequence, with context. Other nucleotide sequences from this sample produce the same CDR3. The sample comes from a study of shared clonotypes between healthy human individuals. TCRdb's table, derived via immunoSEQ multiplex PCR, lists solely in-frame clones and lacks some. The repertoire holds about 2.1 million clones, with around 95% as singletons. The naive CD8 fraction comprised CD45RO-negative cells positively selected for CCR7 and excluded terminally differentiated effector memory CD45RA+ cells. V was cut by 0 bases and J by 2 bases, with 8 bases left in between. CDR1 and CDR2 from the germline V gene are ENHRY and SYGVKD. The length of the CDR3 is 14 residues.

The rearrangement uses TRBV10-3 and TRBJ2-7; D perhaps matches TRBD2 (5 bases). The receptor comes from a man aged 18 to 29 in good health. Some clones in this sample may be carry-over from other donors' samples. The material sequenced was naive CD8+ T cells from PBMCs. In DNA, the CDR3 is TGTGCCATCAGTGAGTCCAGCGGCCCCTACGAGCAGTACTTC. Amino acids: CAISESSGPYEQYF.